This T cell receptor beta chain was documented in a study of identical twins. General study points: Partial confounding of zero-insertion analyses by invariant MAIT and iNKT cells was possible. Researchers reported excess low generation probability among twin-shared out-of-frame alpha sequences. The same donors were not followed; conclusions instead depended on cross-sectional statistical analysis.

Via MiXCR, TCRdb re-called the 5' RACE reads, giving one row per CDR3 protein. This table has 150,000 or so distinct CDR3 sequences, roughly 3.3% appearing once. Healthy Caucasian donors formed the entire cohort. V was trimmed by 3 bases and J by 5 bases, leaving 10 bases between them. The CDR3 is 13 residues long. Germline V gene sequence: CDR1 DFQATT, CDR2 SNEGSKA (reference sequence). This clonotype was recorded at least ten times. Its cognate antigen is unknown. This clonotype was sampled from a man between 18 and 29 years old in good health. This chain uses TRBV20-1 with TRBJ1-4, with D perhaps TRBD1 (6 bases). The sample comprised memory T cells sorted from blood. The CDR3, as DNA: TGCAGTGCTAGGGGGGCTAGGAATGAAAAACTGTTTTTT. It translates to CSARGARNEKLFF.